This section outlines one T cell receptor (beta chain) sequence together with its context. At one end the junction does not follow the germline gene, possibly because of a read error. Extraction of RNA together with DNA used about 18-31 mg of unsorted bulk tissue. This sample stems from a study of tumor-infiltrating lymphocytes in primary liver carcinoma. Looked up from germline, CDR1 is MDHEN and CDR2 is SYDVKM. CDR3 length: 15 amino acids. Constant-region priming of approximately 0.55 ug total RNA yielded TCR beta cDNA. Generation of the TCR beta libraries relied on three nested multiplex PCR rounds using slightly modified ARM-PCR. A C-beta reverse primer was combined with TRBV1-TRBV30 forward primers in the first two PCR rounds, and each round had 10 cycles. TCRdb reprocessed the multiplex PCR reads with MiXCR, giving one entry per CDR3 protein. The table shows about 120,000 distinct CDR3 sequences, with 55% to 70% occurring only once.

This sequence joins TRBV28 and TRBJ2-4; D remains unclear. The sequence was obtained from a woman between 55 and 75 years old with primary liver carcinoma and hepatitis B virus infection. Sequenced input: tumor-adjacent normal liver tissue. The CDR3 reads CASSSPWLPKYIQYF. Here the CDR3 DNA reads TGTGCCAGCAGTTCGCCCTGGTTGCCCAAATACATTCAGTACTTC.